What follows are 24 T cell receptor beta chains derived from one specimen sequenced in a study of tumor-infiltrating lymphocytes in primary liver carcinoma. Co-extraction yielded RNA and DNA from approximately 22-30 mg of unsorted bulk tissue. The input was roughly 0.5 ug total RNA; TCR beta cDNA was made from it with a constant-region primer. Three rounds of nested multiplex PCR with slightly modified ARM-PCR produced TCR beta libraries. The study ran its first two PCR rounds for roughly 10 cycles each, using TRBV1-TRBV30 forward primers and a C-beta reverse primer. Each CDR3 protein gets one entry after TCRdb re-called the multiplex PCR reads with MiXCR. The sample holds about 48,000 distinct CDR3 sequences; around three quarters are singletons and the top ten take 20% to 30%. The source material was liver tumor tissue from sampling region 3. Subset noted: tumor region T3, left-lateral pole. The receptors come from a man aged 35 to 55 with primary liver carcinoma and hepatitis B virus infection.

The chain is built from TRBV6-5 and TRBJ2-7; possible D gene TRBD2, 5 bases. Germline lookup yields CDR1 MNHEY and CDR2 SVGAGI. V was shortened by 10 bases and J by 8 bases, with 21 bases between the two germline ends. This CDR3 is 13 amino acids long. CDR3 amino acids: CAIRLNSGWKQYF. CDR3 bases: TGTGCCATCCGTCTTAACTCGGGATGGAAGCAGTACTTC.

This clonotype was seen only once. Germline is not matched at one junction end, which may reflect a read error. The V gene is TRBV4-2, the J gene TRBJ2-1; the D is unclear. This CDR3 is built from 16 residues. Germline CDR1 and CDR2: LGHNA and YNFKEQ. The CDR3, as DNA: TGTGCCATCAGCCAAGACCCCCTTGGTGTTGAGGATGAGCAGTTCTTC. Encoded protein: CAISQDPLGVEDEQFF.

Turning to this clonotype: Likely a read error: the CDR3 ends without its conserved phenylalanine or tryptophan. DNA of the CDR3: TGTGCCAGCAGCTTATCAAAGACATACCAAGAGACCCAGTACCTC. Translation: CASSLSKTYQETQYL. J is TRBJ2-5 and V is TRBV5-5; D remains ambiguous. Trimming removed 2 bases at V and 0 bases at J, with 11 bases between. This CDR3 comprises 15 residues. CDR1 and CDR2 (germline): SGHKS, YYEKEE (reference sequence).

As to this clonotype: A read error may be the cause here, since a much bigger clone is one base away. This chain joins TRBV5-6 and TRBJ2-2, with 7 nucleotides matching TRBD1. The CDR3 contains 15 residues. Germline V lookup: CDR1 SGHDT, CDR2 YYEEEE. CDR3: CGSSLRQGRAGELFF. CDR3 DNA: TGTGGCAGCAGCTTGCGACAGGGAAGGGCCGGGGAGCTGTTTTTT.

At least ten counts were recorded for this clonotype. Here the CDR3 DNA reads TGCAGCGTTGCCTCCCCGGGACTAGCGGGAGTTGGAGATACGCAGTATTTT. Translated: CSVASPGLAGVGDTQYF. The chain combines TRBV29-1 with TRBJ2-3, with 14 bases fitting TRBD2. The CDR3 length is 17 residues. Trimming removed 4 bases from V and 5 bases from J; junction bases left unmatched: 11. Germline loops: CDR1 SQVTM, CDR2 ANQGSEA.

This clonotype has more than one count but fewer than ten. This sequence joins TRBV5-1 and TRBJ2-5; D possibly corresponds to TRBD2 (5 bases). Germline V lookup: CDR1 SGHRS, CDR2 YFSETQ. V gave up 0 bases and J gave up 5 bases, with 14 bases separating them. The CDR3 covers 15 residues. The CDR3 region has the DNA TGCGCCAGCAGCTTGGGTGACTACATCCATGAGACCCAGTACTTC. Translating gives CASSLGDYIHETQYF.

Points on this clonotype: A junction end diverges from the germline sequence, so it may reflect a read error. The CDR3 is CASTPLRGGRETRYF. CDR3 coding DNA: TGTGCCAGCACCCCATTAAGGGGGGGGAGAGAGACCCGGTACTTC. V is TRBV6-6 and J is TRBJ2-5, with D possibly TRBD2 on 7 matching bases. The CDR3 is 15 amino acids. Germline loops: CDR1 MNHNY, CDR2 SVGAGI (reference sequence).

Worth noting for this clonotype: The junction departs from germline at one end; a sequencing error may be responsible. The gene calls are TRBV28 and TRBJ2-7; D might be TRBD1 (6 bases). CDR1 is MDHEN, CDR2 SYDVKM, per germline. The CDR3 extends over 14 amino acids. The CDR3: CASSPTGLSCEQYF. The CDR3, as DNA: TGTGCCAGCAGCCCGACAGGTTTGTCCTGCGAGCAGTATTTC.

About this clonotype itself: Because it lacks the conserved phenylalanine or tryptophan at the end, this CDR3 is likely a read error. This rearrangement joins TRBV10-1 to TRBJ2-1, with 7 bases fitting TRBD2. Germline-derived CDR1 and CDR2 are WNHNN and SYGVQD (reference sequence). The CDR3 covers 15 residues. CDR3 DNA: TGTGCCAGCAGTGGGAAGCGGGGTTCCTACAATGAGCAGTTCTCC. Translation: CASSGKRGSYNEQFS.

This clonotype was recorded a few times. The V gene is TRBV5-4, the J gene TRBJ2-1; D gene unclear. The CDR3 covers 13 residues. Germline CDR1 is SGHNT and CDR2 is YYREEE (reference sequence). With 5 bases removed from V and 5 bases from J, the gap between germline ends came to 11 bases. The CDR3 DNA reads TGTGCCAGCAGGACGACTGGAAACAATGAGCAGTTCTTC. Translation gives CASRTTGNNEQFF.

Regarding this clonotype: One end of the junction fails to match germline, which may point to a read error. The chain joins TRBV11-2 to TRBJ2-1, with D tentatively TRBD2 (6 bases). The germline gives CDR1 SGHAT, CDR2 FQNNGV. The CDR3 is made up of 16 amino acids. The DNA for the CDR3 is TGTGCCAACAGCTTGTATATCGTACTAGCCATGGGTGAGCAGTTCTTC. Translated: CANSLYIVLAMGEQFF.

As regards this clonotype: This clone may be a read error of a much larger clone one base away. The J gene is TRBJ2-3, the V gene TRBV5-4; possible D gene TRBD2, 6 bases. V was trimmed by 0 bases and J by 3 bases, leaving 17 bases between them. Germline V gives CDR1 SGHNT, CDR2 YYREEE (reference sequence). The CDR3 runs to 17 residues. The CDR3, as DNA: TGTGCCAGCAGCTTGGTGCTAGCGAGAGAGGCGACAGATACGCAGTATTTT. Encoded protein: CASSLVLAREATDTQYF.

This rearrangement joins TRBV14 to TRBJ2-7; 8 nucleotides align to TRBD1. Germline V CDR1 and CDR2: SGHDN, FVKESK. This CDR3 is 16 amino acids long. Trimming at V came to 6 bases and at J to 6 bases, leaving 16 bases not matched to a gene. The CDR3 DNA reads TGTGCCAGCAGGCTCAGGGGGACAGGAACTGCCTCCGAGCAGTACTTC. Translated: CASRLRGTGTASEQYF.

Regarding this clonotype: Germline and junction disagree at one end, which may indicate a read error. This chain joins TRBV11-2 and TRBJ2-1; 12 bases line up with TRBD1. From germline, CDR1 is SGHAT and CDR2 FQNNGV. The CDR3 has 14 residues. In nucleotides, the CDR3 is TGTGCCAGCAGCCGAGGGTTTGGGGACAGGGGGCAGCTCTTC. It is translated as CASSRGFGDRGQLF.

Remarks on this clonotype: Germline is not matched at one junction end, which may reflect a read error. CDR3 loop: CDSSLTGTGGTEAFF. In DNA form, the CDR3 reads TGCGACAGCAGCTTGACCGGGACAGGGGGAACTGAAGCTTTCTTT. The chain combines TRBV5-1 with TRBJ1-1; 11 nucleotides align to TRBD1. Germline V gene lookup returns CDR1 SGHRS and CDR2 YFSETQ. The CDR3 length is 15 residues.

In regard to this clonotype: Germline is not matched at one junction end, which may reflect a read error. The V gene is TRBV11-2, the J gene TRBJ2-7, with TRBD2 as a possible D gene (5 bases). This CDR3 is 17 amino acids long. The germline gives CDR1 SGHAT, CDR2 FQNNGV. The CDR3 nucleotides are TGTGCCAGCAGCATCGACCCGCCGGAACGGGGAAGCTACGAGCAATACTTC. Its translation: CASSIDPPERGSYEQYF. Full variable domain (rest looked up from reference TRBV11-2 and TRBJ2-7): EAGVAQSPRYKIIEKRQSVAFWCNPISGHATLYWYQQILGQGPKLLIQFQNNGVVDDSQLPKDRFSAERLKGVDSTLKIQPAKLEDSAVYLCASSIDPPERGSYEQYFGPGTRLTVT.

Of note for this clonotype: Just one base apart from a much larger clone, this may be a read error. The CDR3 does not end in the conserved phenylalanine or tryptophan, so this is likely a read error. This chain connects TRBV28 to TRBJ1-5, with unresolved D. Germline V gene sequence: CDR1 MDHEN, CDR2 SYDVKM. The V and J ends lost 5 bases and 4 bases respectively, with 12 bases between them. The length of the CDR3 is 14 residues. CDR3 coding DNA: TGTGCCAGCAGTCCCCAAATGGGGAATCAGCCCCAGCATTGT. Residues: CASSPQMGNQPQHC.

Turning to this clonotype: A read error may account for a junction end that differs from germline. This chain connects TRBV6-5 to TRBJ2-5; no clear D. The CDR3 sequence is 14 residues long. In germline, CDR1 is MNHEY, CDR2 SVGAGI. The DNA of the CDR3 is TGTGTCAGCAGATCCTTACCCCTACAAGAGACCCAGTACTTC. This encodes CVSRSLPLQETQYF.

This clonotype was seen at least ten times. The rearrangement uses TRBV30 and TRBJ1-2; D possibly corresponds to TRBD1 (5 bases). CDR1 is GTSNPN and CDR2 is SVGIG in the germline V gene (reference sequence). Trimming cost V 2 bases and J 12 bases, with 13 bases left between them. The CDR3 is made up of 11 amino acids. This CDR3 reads CAWSTQQVNTF. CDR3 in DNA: TGTGCCTGGAGTACTCAACAGGTGAACACCTTC.

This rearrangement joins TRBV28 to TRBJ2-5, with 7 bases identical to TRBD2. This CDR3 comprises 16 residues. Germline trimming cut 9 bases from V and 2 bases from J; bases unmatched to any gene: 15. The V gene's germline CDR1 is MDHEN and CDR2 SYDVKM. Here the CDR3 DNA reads TGTGCCAGGAGCTCTCCCAACCGGGAGGCTCAAGAGACCCAGTACTTC. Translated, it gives CARSSPNREAQETQYF. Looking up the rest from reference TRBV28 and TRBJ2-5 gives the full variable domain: DVKVTQSSRYLVKRTGEKVFLECVQDMDHENMFWYRQDPGLGLRLIYFSYDVKMKEKGDIPEGYSVSREKKERFSLILESASTNQTSMYLCARSSPNREAQETQYFGPGTRLLVL.

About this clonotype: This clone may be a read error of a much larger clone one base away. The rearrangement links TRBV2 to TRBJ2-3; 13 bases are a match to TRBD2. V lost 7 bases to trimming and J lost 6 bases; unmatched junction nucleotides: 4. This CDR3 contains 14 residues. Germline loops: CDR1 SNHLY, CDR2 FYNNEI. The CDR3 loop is CASTSTSGGDTQYF. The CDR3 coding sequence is TGTGCCAGCACTTCGACTAGCGGGGGGGATACGCAGTATTTT. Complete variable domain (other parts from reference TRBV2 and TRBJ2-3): EPEVTQTPSHQVTQMGQEVILRCVPISNHLYFYWYRQILGQKVEFLVSFYNNEISEKSEIFDDQFSVERPDGSNFTLKIRSTKLEDSAMYFCASTSTSGGDTQYFGPGTRLTVL.

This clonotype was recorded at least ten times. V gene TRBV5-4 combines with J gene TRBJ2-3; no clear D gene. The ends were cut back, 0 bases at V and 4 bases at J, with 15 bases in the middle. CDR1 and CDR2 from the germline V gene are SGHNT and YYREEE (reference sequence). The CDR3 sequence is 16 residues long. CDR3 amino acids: CASSLGNSLWSDTQYF. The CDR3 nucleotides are TGTGCCAGCAGCTTGGGTAATAGCCTATGGTCAGATACGCAGTATTTT. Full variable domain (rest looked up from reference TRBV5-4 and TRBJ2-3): ETGVTQSPTHLIKTRGQQVTLRCSSQSGHNTVSWYQQALGQGPQFIFQYYREEENGRGNFPPRFSGLQFPNYSSELNVNALELDDSALYLCASSLGNSLWSDTQYFGPGTRLTVL.

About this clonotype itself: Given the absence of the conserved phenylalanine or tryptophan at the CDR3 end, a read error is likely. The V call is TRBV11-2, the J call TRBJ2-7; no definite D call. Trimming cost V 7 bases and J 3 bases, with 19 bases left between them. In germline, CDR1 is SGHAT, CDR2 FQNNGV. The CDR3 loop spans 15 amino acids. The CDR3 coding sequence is TGTGCCAGCACCCCATTGGAAGCGACCCACTACGAGCAGTACTCC. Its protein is CASTPLEATHYEQYS.

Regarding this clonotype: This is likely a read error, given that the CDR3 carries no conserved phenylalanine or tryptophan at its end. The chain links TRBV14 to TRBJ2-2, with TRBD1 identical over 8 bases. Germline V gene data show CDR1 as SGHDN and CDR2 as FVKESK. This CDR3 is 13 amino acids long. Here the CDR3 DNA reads TGTGCCAGCGCGACGACAGGGGCCGGGAAGCTGTTTTCT. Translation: CASATTGAGKLFS.